This TCR beta chain was identified during a study of radiotherapy plus CTLA-4 blockade in lung cancer. Across the whole study: In under 20% of patients, objective responses were seen; approximately 30% had disease control. Broader study findings: There was expansion of tumor-derived TCR clones in blood after radiotherapy plus ipilimumab. Dynamics of early blood T cell clones, together with interferon-beta, were reportedly the best predictors of response.

The CDR3 covers 13 residues. V was clipped by 2 bases and J by 3 bases, with 7 bases between them. In germline, CDR1 is KGHSH, CDR2 LQKENI. Clones were sequenced by immunoSEQ multiplex PCR, and TCRdb holds only the in-frame ones, with some missing. The sample lists about 25,000 clones; roughly 73% were seen once. This clone was observed a handful of times. Its antigen is as yet unknown. Each patient with chemo-refractory metastatic non-small-cell lung cancer was treated with focal radiation plus CTLA-4 blockade using ipilimumab. The sequenced sample was peripheral blood, obtained from a patient treated with radiotherapy plus ipilimumab. The gene calls are TRBV18 and TRBJ1-2, with D hard to call. The receptor comes from a human donor with non-small cell lung cancer who had stable disease on radiotherapy plus ipilimumab. This CDR3 is CASSPGLYYGYTF. CDR3 bases: TGTGCCAGCTCACCAGGGCTTTACTATGGCTACACCTTC.